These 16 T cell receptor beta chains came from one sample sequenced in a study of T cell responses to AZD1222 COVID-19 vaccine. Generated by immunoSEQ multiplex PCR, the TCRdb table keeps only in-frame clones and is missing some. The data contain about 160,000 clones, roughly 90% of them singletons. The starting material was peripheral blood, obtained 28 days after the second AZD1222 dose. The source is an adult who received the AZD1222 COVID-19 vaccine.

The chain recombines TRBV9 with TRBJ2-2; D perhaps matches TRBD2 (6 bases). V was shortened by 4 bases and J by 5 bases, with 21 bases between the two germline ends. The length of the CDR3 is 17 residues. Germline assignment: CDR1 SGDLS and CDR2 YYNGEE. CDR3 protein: CASSPRGDLLKTGELFF. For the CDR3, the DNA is TGTGCCAGCAGCCCGCGGGGTGACCTTCTCAAGACCGGGGAGCTGTTTTTT.

CDR3: CAWTVRYNSPLHF. CDR3 nucleotides: TGTGCCTGGACTGTTAGATATAATTCACCCCTCCACTTT. The chain joins TRBV30 to TRBJ1-6, with unresolved D. Trimming removed 4 bases from V and 4 bases from J, with 8 bases in between. The CDR3 is 13 residues long. Germline CDR1 GTSNPN, CDR2 SVGIG (reference sequence).

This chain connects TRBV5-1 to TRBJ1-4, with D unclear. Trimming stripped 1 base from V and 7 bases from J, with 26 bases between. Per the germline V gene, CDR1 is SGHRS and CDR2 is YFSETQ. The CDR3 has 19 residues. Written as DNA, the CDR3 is TGCGCCAGCAGCTTGAGTCCGGTTGAGGGTCGGGAAGAGGGTGAAAAACTGTTTTTT. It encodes CASSLSPVEGREEGEKLFF.

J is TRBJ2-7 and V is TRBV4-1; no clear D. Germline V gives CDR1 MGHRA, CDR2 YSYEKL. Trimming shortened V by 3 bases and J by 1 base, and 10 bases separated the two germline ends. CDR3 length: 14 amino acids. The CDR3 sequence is CASSHLDGSYEQYF. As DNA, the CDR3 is TGCGCCAGCAGCCATCTGGACGGATCCTACGAGCAGTACTTC.

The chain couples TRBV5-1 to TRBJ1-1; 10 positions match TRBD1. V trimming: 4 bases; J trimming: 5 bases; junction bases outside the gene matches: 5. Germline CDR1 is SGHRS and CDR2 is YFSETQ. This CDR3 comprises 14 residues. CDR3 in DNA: TGCGCCAGCAGCGACCCGGGACAGGGGACTGAAGCTTTCTTT. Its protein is CASSDPGQGTEAFF.

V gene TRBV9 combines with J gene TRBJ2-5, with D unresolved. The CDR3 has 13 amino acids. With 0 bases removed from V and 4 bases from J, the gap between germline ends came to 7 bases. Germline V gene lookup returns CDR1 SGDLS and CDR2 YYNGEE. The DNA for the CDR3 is TGTGCCAGCAGCGTAGAAGGGCGAGAGACCCAGTACTTC. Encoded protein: CASSVEGRETQYF.

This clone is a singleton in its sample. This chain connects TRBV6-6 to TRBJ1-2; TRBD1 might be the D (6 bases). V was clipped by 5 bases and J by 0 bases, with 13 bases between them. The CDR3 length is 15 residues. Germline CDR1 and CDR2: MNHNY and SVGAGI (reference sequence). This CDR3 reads CASSGEGGTNYGYTF. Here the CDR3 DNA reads TGTGCCAGCAGTGGCGAGGGGGGAACTAACTATGGCTACACCTTC.

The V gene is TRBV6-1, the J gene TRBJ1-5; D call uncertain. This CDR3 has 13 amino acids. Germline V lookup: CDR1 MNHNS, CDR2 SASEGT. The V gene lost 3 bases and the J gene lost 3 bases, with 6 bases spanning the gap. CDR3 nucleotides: TGTGCCAGCAGTGAGCGGGACAATCAGCCCCAGCATTTT. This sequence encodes CASSERDNQPQHF.

As DNA, the CDR3 is TGCGCCAGCAGCTCCGGACGGTTGGGACAGCCCCAGCATTTT. Residues: CASSSGRLGQPQHF. V gene TRBV5-1 combines with J gene TRBJ1-5; unclear D gene. The germline V gene has CDR1 SGHRS and CDR2 YFSETQ. The CDR3 runs 14 residues. V shed 3 bases and J shed 7 bases, with 14 bases lying between them.

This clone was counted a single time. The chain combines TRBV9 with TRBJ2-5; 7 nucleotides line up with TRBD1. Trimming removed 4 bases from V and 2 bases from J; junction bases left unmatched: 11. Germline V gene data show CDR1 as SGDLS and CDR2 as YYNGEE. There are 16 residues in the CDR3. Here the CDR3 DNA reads TGTGCCAGCAGCCCATCCCCCAAACAGGGGCAAGAGACCCAGTACTTC. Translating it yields CASSPSPKQGQETQYF.

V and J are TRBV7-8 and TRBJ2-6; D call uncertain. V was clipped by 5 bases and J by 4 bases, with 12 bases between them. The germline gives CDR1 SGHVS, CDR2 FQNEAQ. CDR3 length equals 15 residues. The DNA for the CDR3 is TGTGCCAGCAGCACTGGTTCGGCAGGGGCCAACGTCCTGACTTTC. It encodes CASSTGSAGANVLTF.

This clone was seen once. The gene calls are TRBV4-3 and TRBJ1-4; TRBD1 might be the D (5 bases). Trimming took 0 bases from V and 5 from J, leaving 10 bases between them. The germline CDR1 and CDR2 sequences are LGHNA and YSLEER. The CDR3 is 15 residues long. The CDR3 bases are TGCGCCAGCAGCCAAGAGCTAGGGACCAATGAAAAACTGTTTTTT. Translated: CASSQELGTNEKLFF.

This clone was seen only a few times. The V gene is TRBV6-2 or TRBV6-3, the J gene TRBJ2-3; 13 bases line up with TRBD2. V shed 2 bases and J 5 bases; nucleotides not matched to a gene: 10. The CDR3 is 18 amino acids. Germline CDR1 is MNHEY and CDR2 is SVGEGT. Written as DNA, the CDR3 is TGTGCCAGCAGTTACACTACTAGCGGGGGGGCCCGTCTAGATACGCAGTATTTT. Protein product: CASSYTTSGGARLDTQYF.

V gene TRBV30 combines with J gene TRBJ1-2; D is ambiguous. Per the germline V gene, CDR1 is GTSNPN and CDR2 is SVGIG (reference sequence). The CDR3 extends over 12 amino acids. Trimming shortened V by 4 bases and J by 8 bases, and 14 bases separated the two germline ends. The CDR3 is CAWTPWAGGYTF. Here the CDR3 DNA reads TGTGCCTGGACTCCCTGGGCGGGGGGCTACACCTTC.

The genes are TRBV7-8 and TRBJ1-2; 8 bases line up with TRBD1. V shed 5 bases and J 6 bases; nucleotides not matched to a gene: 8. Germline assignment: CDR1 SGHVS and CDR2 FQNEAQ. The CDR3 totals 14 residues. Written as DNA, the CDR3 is TGTGCCAGCAGCCCTCGGACAGGGTGGCATGGCTACACCTTC. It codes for CASSPRTGWHGYTF.

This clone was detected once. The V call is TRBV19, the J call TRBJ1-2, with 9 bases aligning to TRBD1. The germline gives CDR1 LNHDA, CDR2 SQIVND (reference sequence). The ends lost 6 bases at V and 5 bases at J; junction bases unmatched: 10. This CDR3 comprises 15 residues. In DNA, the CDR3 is TGTGCCAGTAGCCAAGGGACAGGGAATGATTATGGCTACACCTTC. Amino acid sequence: CASSQGTGNDYGYTF.